This T cell receptor (beta chain) comes out of a study of cytomegalovirus exposure and HLA in healthy donors. Study outcomes and limitations: Presence/absence comparisons presumed near-even sequencing depth among donors. TCR beta sequences reportedly predicted the HLA-A and HLA-B alleles of most subjects accurately.

A remark on this clone: Antigen specificity is unknown.

The V gene lost 1 base and the J gene lost 5 bases, with 10 bases spanning the gap. Germline CDR1 reads SGHRS; CDR2 reads YFSETQ. The CDR3 is 13 residues long. Vbeta (60) and Jbeta (13) primers were used in the PCR. Profiled with immunoSEQ multiplex PCR; TCRdb holds only in-frame clones, not every one. Among fewer than 150,000 clones listed, about 68% were seen once. The chain recombines TRBV5-1 with TRBJ2-7, with a weak D call TRBD1 (6 bases). The sequence came from a human donor in good health. The specimen was PBMCs. Here the CDR3 reads CASSLSGVNEQYF. The CDR3 region has the DNA TGCGCCAGCAGCTTGTCAGGGGTTAACGAGCAGTACTTC.